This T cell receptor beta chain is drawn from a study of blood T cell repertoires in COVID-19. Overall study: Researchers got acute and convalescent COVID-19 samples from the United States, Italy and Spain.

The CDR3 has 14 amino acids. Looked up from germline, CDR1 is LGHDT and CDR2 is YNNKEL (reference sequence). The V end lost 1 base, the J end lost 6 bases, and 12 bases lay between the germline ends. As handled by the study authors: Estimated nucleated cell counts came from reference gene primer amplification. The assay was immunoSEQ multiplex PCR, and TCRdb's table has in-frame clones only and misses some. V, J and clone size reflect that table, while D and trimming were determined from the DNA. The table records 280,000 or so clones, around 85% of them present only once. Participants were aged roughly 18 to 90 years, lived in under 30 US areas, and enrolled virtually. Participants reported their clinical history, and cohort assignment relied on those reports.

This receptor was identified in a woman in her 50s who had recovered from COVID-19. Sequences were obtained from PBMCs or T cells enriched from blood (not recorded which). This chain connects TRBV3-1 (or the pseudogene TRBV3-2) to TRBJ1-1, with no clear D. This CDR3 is CASSQGRGWAEAFF. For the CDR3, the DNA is TGTGCCAGCAGCCAAGGACGGGGTTGGGCTGAAGCTTTCTTT.